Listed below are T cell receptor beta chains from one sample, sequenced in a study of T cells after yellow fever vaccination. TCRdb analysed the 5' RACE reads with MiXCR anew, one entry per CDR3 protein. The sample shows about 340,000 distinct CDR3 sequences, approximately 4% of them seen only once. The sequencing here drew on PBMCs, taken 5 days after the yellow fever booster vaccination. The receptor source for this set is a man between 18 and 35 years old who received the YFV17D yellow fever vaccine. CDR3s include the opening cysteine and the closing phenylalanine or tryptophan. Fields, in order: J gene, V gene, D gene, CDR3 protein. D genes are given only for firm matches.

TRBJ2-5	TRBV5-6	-	CASSLPVKETQYF
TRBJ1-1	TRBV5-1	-	CASTAGGTEAFF
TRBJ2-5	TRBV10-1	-	CASSEGHQETQYF
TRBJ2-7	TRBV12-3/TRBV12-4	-	CASSPTGPYEQYF
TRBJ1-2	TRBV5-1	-	CASSLDSGAYGYTF
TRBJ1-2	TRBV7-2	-	CASSSGWGAYGYTF
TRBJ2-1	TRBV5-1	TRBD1	CASSADRVNNEQFF
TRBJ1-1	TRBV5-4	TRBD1	CASHMGPTGVNTEAFF
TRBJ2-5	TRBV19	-	CASSIGQAQETQYF
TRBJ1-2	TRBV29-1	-	CSVEDGRGAPGGYTF
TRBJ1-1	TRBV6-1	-	CASSELPSGTEAFF
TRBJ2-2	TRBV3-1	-	CASSLLWGQNTGELFF
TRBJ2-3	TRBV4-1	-	CASSQGIGTDTQYF
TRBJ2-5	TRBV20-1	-	CSASWWGPGETQYF
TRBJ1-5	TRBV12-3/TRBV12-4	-	CASSLMAGPRQPQHF
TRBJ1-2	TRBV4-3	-	CASSQGGTLGYTF
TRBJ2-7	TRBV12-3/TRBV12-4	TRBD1	CASSLGQGLIYEQYF
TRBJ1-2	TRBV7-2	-	CASSPQGPTNYGYTF
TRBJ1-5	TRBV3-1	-	CASSQEFQGSNQPQHF